What follows are 10 T cell receptor beta chains derived from one specimen sequenced in a study of tumor-infiltrating lymphocytes in localized non-small cell lung cancer. Method: immunoSEQ multiplex PCR; TCRdb's copy keeps in-frame clones and lacks some. The sample contains about 7,600 clones, 74% of which appear only once. Sequences were obtained from uninvolved lung tissue not adjacent to the tumor. The receptors were gathered from a human donor with non-small cell lung cancer.

This clone qualifies as medium-sized (0.01 to 0.1%). V gene TRBV28 combines with J gene TRBJ2-7, with D unclear. Trimming shortened V by 5 bases and J by 6 bases, and 17 bases separated the two germline ends. CDR3 length: 14 amino acids. Germline CDR1 and CDR2: MDHEN and SYDVKM. CDR3: CASSQTPNPSEQYF. In DNA form, the CDR3 reads TGTGCCAGCAGTCAGACACCTAACCCCTCCGAGCAGTACTTC.

The V call is TRBV7-8, the J call TRBJ1-3; weak D call: TRBD1 (6 bases). Germline V gene data show CDR1 as SGHVS and CDR2 as FQNEAQ. CDR3 size: 15 residues. V lost 10 bases and J lost 2, with 18 bases in between. This CDR3 is CATIPTGPPGNTIYF. CDR3 coding DNA: TGTGCCACAATTCCGACAGGACCACCTGGAAACACCATATATTTT.

This chain connects TRBV6-5 to TRBJ2-1, with D unresolved. Germline CDR1 MNHEY, CDR2 SVGAGI. CDR3 length equals 15 residues. V dropped 1 base and J dropped 2 bases, with 9 bases sitting between them. The CDR3 loop reads CASSYYSPTYNEQFF. CDR3 coding DNA: TGTGCCAGCAGTTACTATTCGCCGACCTACAATGAGCAGTTCTTC.

V is TRBV15 and J is TRBJ1-5; TRBD1 is a possible D gene (5 bases). Looked up from germline, CDR1 is LNHNV and CDR2 is YYDKDF (reference sequence). Trimming removed 1 base from V and 3 bases from J, with 19 bases in between. The CDR3 spans 18 residues. The CDR3 sequence is CATSRVLGIRDLNQPQHF. The CDR3 DNA reads as TGTGCCACCAGCAGAGTCCTTGGGATCAGGGACCTCAATCAGCCCCAGCATTTT.

This chain uses TRBV7-2 with TRBJ2-7; no firm D call. The CDR3 covers 12 residues. Between the trimmed V and J ends, which lost 3 bases and 6 bases, there was a span of 9 bases. Germline V CDR1 and CDR2: SGHTA, FQGNSA. The CDR3 nucleotides are TGTGCCAGCAGCTTTGGGGTCGGCGAGCAGTACTTC. Amino acids: CASSFGVGEQYF.

This clone was detected only a few times. This rearrangement joins TRBV2 to TRBJ1-3; D gene unclear. Trimming stripped 6 bases from V and 6 bases from J, with 6 bases between. The CDR3 consists of 11 residues. Germline V gives CDR1 SNHLY, CDR2 FYNNEI. CDR3 in amino acids: CASRGENTIYF. The CDR3 DNA follows: TGTGCCAGCAGAGGAGAAAACACCATATATTTT.

The table lists this clone with a count of one. The chain recombines TRBV6-4 with TRBJ2-7; 7 bases agree with TRBD2. The CDR3 has 18 amino acids. The ends lost 6 bases at V and 3 bases at J; junction bases unmatched: 20. Per germline, CDR1 MRHNA and CDR2 SNTAGT. The CDR3 nucleotides read TGTGCCAGCAGGGCCAAGGGGAGGGCTTTTGTGCTTAGCTACGAGCAGTACTTC. It specifies CASRAKGRAFVLSYEQYF.

V is TRBV2 and J is TRBJ2-2, with 12 nucleotides matching TRBD2. From germline, CDR1 is SNHLY and CDR2 FYNNEI. With V trimmed by 6 bases and J by 6 bases, 5 bases remained unmatched. The length of the CDR3 is 15 residues. The CDR3 nucleotides read TGTGCCAGCAGAGGAGCTAGCGGGAGGGCCGGGGAGCTGTTTTTT. Encoded protein: CASRGASGRAGELFF. Full variable domain (outside the CDR3, taken from reference TRBV2 and TRBJ2-2): EPEVTQTPSHQVTQMGQEVILRCVPISNHLYFYWYRQILGQKVEFLVSFYNNEISEKSEIFDDQFSVERPDGSNFTLKIRSTKLEDSAMYFCASRGASGRAGELFFGEGSRLTVL.

This clone has more than one count but fewer than ten. V usage is TRBV10-3 and J usage is TRBJ1-2; 8 bases match TRBD1. This CDR3 region has 19 residues. From germline, CDR1 is ENHRY and CDR2 SYGVKD. Trimming cost V 4 bases and J 4 bases; bases outside gene matches: 20. CDR3: CAISGSPTLRDRGVYGYTF. The CDR3 DNA sequence: TGTGCCATCAGTGGTTCCCCGACCCTCCGAGACAGGGGCGTCTATGGCTACACCTTC.

The chain joins TRBV27 to TRBJ2-6; the D call may be TRBD1 or TRBD2 (6 bases each). V lost 4 bases, J lost 2 bases, and 9 bases lay in between. The CDR3 covers 15 residues. CDR1 and CDR2 (germline): MNHEY, SMNVEV (reference sequence). CDR3 sequence (DNA): TGTGCCAGCAGTTCCGGGGGCACTGGGGCCAACGTCCTGACTTTC. Its protein is CASSSGGTGANVLTF.